Listed here are 30 T cell receptor beta chains from one sample, sequenced in a study of blood T cells in healthy people across ages. The authors ran a second PCR of roughly 6 to 12 cycles using a sample-barcoded 5' primer and a J-beta primer mix. TCRdb itself ran the 5' RACE reads through MiXCR, one entry per CDR3 protein. This table has about 1.8 million distinct CDR3 sequences, roughly 50% appearing once. The sequenced material came from blood. The origin of the receptors is a woman in her thirties or forties in good health.

In this sample, this clonotype turned up a few times. J is TRBJ2-1 and V is TRBV9, with 10 bases lining up with TRBD2. Germline V gives CDR1 SGDLS, CDR2 YYNGEE. V gave up 3 bases and J gave up 8 bases; unmatched junction bases: 5. The CDR3 loop spans 14 amino acids. Written as DNA, the CDR3 is TGTGCCAGCAGCGCCGGGGGGACTAGCGATGAGCAGTTCTTC. Translation gives CASSAGGTSDEQFF.

The chain joins TRBV4-3 to TRBJ2-1; D is undetermined. Trimming took off 0 bases at V and 0 bases at J, with 9 bases between the two ends. Per the germline V gene, CDR1 is LGHNA and CDR2 is YSLEER. CDR3 size: 16 residues. This chain's CDR3 is CASSQDGISSYNEQFF. In DNA form, the CDR3 reads TGCGCCAGCAGCCAAGATGGGATAAGCTCCTACAATGAGCAGTTCTTC.

As DNA, the CDR3 is TGCAGTGCTGACAGGGGCGGATCACCCCTCCACTTT. Translation: CSADRGGSPLHF. This sequence joins TRBV20-1 and TRBJ1-6; 8 bases are a match to TRBD1. This CDR3 is 12 amino acids long. CDR1 and CDR2 from the germline V gene are DFQATT and SNEGSKA (reference sequence). With V trimmed by 5 bases and J by 10 bases, 4 bases remained unmatched.

The chain joins TRBV18 to TRBJ1-2; 8 bases agree with TRBD1. CDR3 length: 14 residues. The V and J ends lost 0 bases and 7 bases, in that order; junction bases with no gene match: 4. Germline V CDR1 and CDR2: KGHSH, LQKENI. The CDR3 is CASSPPDRVSGYTF. In nucleotides, the CDR3 is TGTGCCAGCTCACCACCGGACAGGGTTAGTGGCTACACCTTC. Supplemented by reference TRBV18 and TRBJ1-2, the full variable domain reads NAGVMQNPRHLVRRRGQEARLRCSPMKGHSHVYWYRQLPEEGLKFMVYLQKENIIDESGMPKERFSAEFPKEGPSILRIQQVVRGDSAAYFCASSPPDRVSGYTFGSGTRLTVV.

This chain connects TRBV14 to TRBJ1-2; D unresolved. Trimming pared 11 bases from V and 4 bases from J, leaving 14 bases between. The germline V gene encodes CDR1 SGHDN and CDR2 FVKESK. CDR3 length: 12 residues. The CDR3 sequence: CAARPGGYGYTF. The CDR3 region has the DNA TGTGCCGCCCGCCCTGGCGGCTATGGCTACACCTTC.

The chain recombines TRBV10-3 with TRBJ2-4; 10 positions match TRBD2. The CDR3 sequence is 16 residues long. Germline values: CDR1 ENHRY, CDR2 SYGVKD. Unmatched junction bases numbered 9, after V lost 3 bases and J lost 7 bases. The CDR3 region is CAISDLLAGEGNIQYF. The CDR3, as DNA: TGTGCCATCAGTGACCTCCTAGCGGGGGAAGGTAACATTCAGTACTTC.

V and J are TRBV4-2 and TRBJ1-2; a weak D match, TRBD1 (6 bases). The CDR3 covers 15 residues. The germline V gene encodes CDR1 LGHNA and CDR2 YNFKEQ. V shed 0 bases and J shed 4 bases, with 12 bases lying between them. The CDR3 reads CASSQDGGGGYGYTF. Written as DNA, the CDR3 is TGTGCCAGCAGCCAAGATGGAGGGGGAGGCTATGGCTACACCTTC.

The gene calls are TRBV5-1 and TRBJ2-7; no clear D gene. Germline V lookup: CDR1 SGHRS, CDR2 YFSETQ. This CDR3 contains 14 residues. Trimming took 0 bases from V and 0 from J, leaving 7 bases between them. CDR3 nucleotides: TGCGCCAGCAGCTTGGTTGGCATCTCCTACGAGCAGTACTTC. Residues: CASSLVGISYEQYF. The complete variable domain, with remaining parts taken from reference TRBV5-1 and TRBJ2-7, reads KAGVTQTPRYLIKTRGQQVTLSCSPISGHRSVSWYQQTPGQGLQFLFEYFSETQRNKGNFPGRFSGRQFSNSRSEMNVSTLELGDSALYLCASSLVGISYEQYFGPGTRLTVT.

This clonotype has more than one count but fewer than ten. In nucleotides, the CDR3 is TGCAGTGCCAGCCCCAGCGGGGGCCCCTACAATGAGCAGTTCTTC. Residues: CSASPSGGPYNEQFF. The V call is TRBV20-1, the J call TRBJ2-1, with TRBD2 identical over 8 bases. V shed 6 bases, J shed 2 bases, and the junction held 9 bases outside the gene matches. Germline V gene lookup returns CDR1 DFQATT and CDR2 SNEGSKA (reference sequence). The CDR3 contains 15 residues.

The chain employs TRBV7-3 and TRBJ1-6; 8 positions agree with TRBD1. J gave up 7 bases and V 3 bases, and 5 bases lay outside the gene matches. From germline, CDR1 is SGHTA and CDR2 FQGTGA. This CDR3 spans 15 amino acids. The CDR3 sequence: CASSFTGGTNSPLHF. The CDR3 DNA reads as TGTGCCAGCAGCTTCACAGGGGGGACGAATTCACCCCTCCACTTT.

The V gene is TRBV7-9, the J gene TRBJ2-6; D is undetermined. The CDR3 loop spans 16 amino acids. Per germline, CDR1 SEHNR and CDR2 FQNEAQ (reference sequence). The ends were cut back, 3 bases at V and 0 bases at J, with 9 bases in the middle. CDR3: CASSLQEYSGANVLTF. The CDR3 DNA reads TGTGCCAGCAGCTTGCAGGAGTACTCTGGGGCCAACGTCCTGACTTTC.

This clonotype has just a few counts. This chain uses TRBV7-2 with TRBJ2-3; D may be TRBD1 (6 bases). Trimming shortened V by 2 bases and J by 5 bases, and 8 bases separated the two germline ends. The CDR3 has 13 amino acids. Germline assignment: CDR1 SGHTA and CDR2 FQGNSA. CDR3 amino acids: CASSLWDKDTQYF. The CDR3 DNA sequence: TGTGCCAGCAGCTTATGGGACAAAGATACGCAGTATTTT.

This sequence joins TRBV18 and TRBJ2-1; tentatively, D is TRBD1 (6 bases). This CDR3 contains 13 residues. Germline assignment: CDR1 KGHSH and CDR2 LQKENI. Trimming removed 3 bases at V and 9 bases at J, with 12 bases between. For the CDR3, the DNA is TGTGCCAGCTCACCGCGACAGGTCCCTGAGCAGTTCTTC. Translated, it gives CASSPRQVPEQFF.

V gene TRBV29-1 combines with J gene TRBJ2-7, with 8 bases aligning to TRBD1. The CDR3 runs 13 residues. The junction had 1 base not matched to a gene; V was cut back by 1 base and J by 2 bases. Germline V gene lookup returns CDR1 SQVTM and CDR2 ANQGSEA. CDR3 bases: TGCAGCGTTGAAGCAGGGGGCGCCTACGAGCAGTACTTC. Translating it yields CSVEAGGAYEQYF.

The chain carries TRBV20-1 and TRBJ2-5, with TRBD1 matching over 8 bases. The V and J ends lost 6 bases and 5 bases, in that order; junction bases with no gene match: 14. In germline, CDR1 is DFQATT, CDR2 SNEGSKA (reference sequence). The CDR3 contains 15 residues. CDR3 in DNA: TGCAGTGCACAAACCAGGGACAGGCGGAGGGAGACCCAGTACTTC. Translation gives CSAQTRDRRRETQYF.

This clonotype was detected a few times. As DNA, the CDR3 is TGTGCCAGCAGACCTACCAGGTACCAAGAGACCCAGTACTTC. This translates into CASRPTRYQETQYF. This rearrangement joins TRBV7-8 to TRBJ2-5; D is uncertain. CDR1 and CDR2 from the germline V gene are SGHVS and FQNEAQ. The CDR3 is 14 residues long. Between the trimmed V and J ends, which lost 6 bases and 0 bases, there was a span of 11 bases.

This clonotype occurred a few times. The CDR3 reads CSAVQGSQETQYF. DNA for the CDR3: TGCAGTGCTGTACAGGGCTCTCAAGAGACCCAGTACTTC. The chain carries TRBV20-1 and TRBJ2-5; D perhaps matches TRBD1 (6 bases). V was pared by 5 bases and J by 2 bases, with 12 bases between. Germline CDR1 reads DFQATT; CDR2 reads SNEGSKA (reference sequence). This CDR3 spans 13 amino acids.

V is TRBV20-1 and J is TRBJ2-1; 8 bases agree with TRBD2. The CDR3 totals 14 residues. V gave up 6 bases and J gave up 3 bases; unmatched junction bases: 7. Germline V gene sequence: CDR1 DFQATT, CDR2 SNEGSKA (reference sequence). The CDR3 DNA reads as TGCAGTGCAAGGACTAGCTCTCACTACAATGAGCAGTTCTTC. Residues: CSARTSSHYNEQFF.

On this clonotype itself: A much larger clone sits a single nucleotide away, making a read error possible. The chain is built from TRBV5-6 and TRBJ2-3, with 9 bases fitting TRBD2. Germline V gene data show CDR1 as SGHDT and CDR2 as YYEEEE. CDR3 size: 14 residues. V shed 6 bases and J 1 base; nucleotides not matched to a gene: 3. The CDR3 DNA is TGTGCCAGCATCTCTAGCGGGGGCACAGATACGCAGTATTTT. Its translation is CASISSGGTDTQYF.

V and J are TRBV5-1 and TRBJ2-4, with D possibly being TRBD1 (5 bases). Germline CDR1 reads SGHRS; CDR2 reads YFSETQ. V gave up 4 bases and J gave up 13 bases, with 27 bases separating them. The CDR3 sequence is 16 residues long. The CDR3 loop reads CASSMGPTEIQEIQYF. CDR3 sequence (DNA): TGCGCCAGCAGCATGGGGCCGACAGAAATCCAAGAGATCCAGTACTTC.

This clonotype was found once. The chain has TRBV7-2 and TRBJ2-1; 7 bases fit TRBD1. V was clipped by 5 bases and J by 1 base; unmatched bases: 14. The CDR3 loop spans 18 amino acids. CDR1 SGHTA and CDR2 FQGNSA come from the germline V gene. Here the CDR3 DNA reads TGTGCCAGCAGCAATCCCGTACAGGGGACGGGATCCTACAATGAGCAGTTCTTC. Its translation: CASSNPVQGTGSYNEQFF.

Turning to this clonotype: The germline gene is not matched at one end of the junction; a read error may be the cause. This chain uses TRBV6-1 with TRBJ1-4; D uncertain. CDR1 is MNHNS, CDR2 SASEGT, per germline. This CDR3 comprises 13 residues. The CDR3 spells CASSPVLNEKLFF. CDR3 DNA: TGTGCCAGCAGTCCCGTCCTAAATGAAAAGCTGTTTTTT.

This chain connects TRBV7-9 to TRBJ2-5; D perhaps matches TRBD1 (6 bases). V shed 11 bases and J shed 5 bases, with 18 bases lying between them. Germline V gives CDR1 SEHNR, CDR2 FQNEAQ (reference sequence). There are 13 residues in the CDR3. The CDR3, as DNA: TGTGCCGGGACAACAGGGTCGGGGGAGACCCAGTACTTC. This gives the protein CAGTTGSGETQYF. Filled out from reference TRBV7-9 and TRBJ2-5, the complete variable domain reads DTGVSQNPRHKITKRGQNVTFRCDPISEHNRLYWYRQTLGQGPEFLTYFQNEAQLEKSRLLSDRFSAERPKGSFSTLEIQRTEQGDSAMYLCAGTTGSGETQYFGPGTRLLVL.

The chain recombines TRBV24-1 with TRBJ1-2; D not certain. Trimming took 1 base from V and 1 from J, leaving 6 bases between them. The CDR3 sequence is 14 residues long. The germline CDR1 and CDR2 sequences are KGHDR and SFDVKD. The CDR3 DNA reads as TGTGCCACCAGTGATTTCAGGCTTAACTATGGCTACACCTTC. Amino acid sequence: CATSDFRLNYGYTF.

The J gene is TRBJ2-3, the V gene TRBV7-6; 8 positions agree with TRBD2. This CDR3 contains 19 residues. The J segment lost 6 bases and the V segment lost 7 bases, leaving 24 bases of the junction unmatched. Germline CDR1 SGHVS, CDR2 FNYEAQ. Written as DNA, the CDR3 is TGTGCCAGCACCAAATCCAGTGGGTCGAGCGGGGGACCCTGGGATACGCAGTATTTT. Translated, it gives CASTKSSGSSGGPWDTQYF.

The chain is built from TRBV20-1 and TRBJ2-7; the match to TRBD1 covers 10 bases. The CDR3 covers 16 residues. The ends lost 6 bases at V and 2 bases at J; junction bases unmatched: 13. Germline CDR1 reads DFQATT; CDR2 reads SNEGSKA (reference sequence). The chain's CDR3 is CSARPVTGTGAYEQYF. The CDR3 DNA follows: TGCAGTGCCCGGCCTGTGACCGGGACAGGGGCCTACGAGCAGTACTTC.

The J gene is TRBJ1-4, the V gene TRBV5-1; D remains ambiguous. The CDR3 consists of 15 residues. Trimming left V 4 bases short and J 8 bases short, with 18 bases between. Per the germline V gene, CDR1 is SGHRS and CDR2 is YFSETQ. This CDR3 reads CASSRTGMREEKLFF. The CDR3 DNA follows: TGCGCCAGCAGCCGAACCGGGATGAGGGAGGAAAAACTGTTTTTT.

V gene TRBV12-3 or TRBV12-4 combines with J gene TRBJ2-1; the D gene is possibly TRBD2 (5 bases). The CDR3 length is 17 residues. With 0 bases removed from V and 6 bases from J, the gap between germline ends came to 18 bases. CDR3 nucleotides: TGTGCCAGCAGTTTAGCTTCGTGGGCAGTCGCGGGCAATGAGCAGTTCTTC. Its protein product is CASSLASWAVAGNEQFF.

This clonotype was seen a single time. V and J are TRBV12-3 or TRBV12-4 and TRBJ2-3, with unresolved D. The V end was cut by 8 bases, the J end by 2 bases, with 11 bases between. There are 13 residues in the CDR3. CDR3 sequence reads: CASLNGVTDTQYF. The DNA for the CDR3 is TGTGCCAGCTTAAACGGTGTCACAGATACGCAGTATTTT.

This chain connects TRBV25-1 to TRBJ1-6; TRBD1 might be the D (6 bases). The CDR3 contains 16 residues. The V gene's germline CDR1 is MGHDK and CDR2 SYGVNS. Trimming cost V 4 bases and J 8 bases, with 18 bases left between them. CDR3 region: CASSGFDRSGDSPLHF. CDR3 DNA sequence: TGTGCCAGCAGTGGGTTTGACAGGTCAGGGGATTCACCCCTCCACTTT.